The rows below give T cell receptor beta chains drawn from one sample of a study of blood T cells in healthy people across ages. TCRdb re-called the 5' RACE reads with MiXCR, one entry per CDR3 protein. This table holds around 1,800,000 distinct CDR3 sequences, about two fifths found once. The sequenced sample was blood. The receptors stem from a human donor in good health. Both conserved end residues are part of each CDR3. Fields, in order: CDR3 protein, CDR3 DNA, D gene, V gene, J gene, clone size. The D gene is left open where the match is weak. The listing skips clone size in some rows; elsewhere it reads once, few, many or a size class.

CDR3aa: CSASDTGTGGVRYEQYF; CDR3nt: TGCAGTGCTAGCGATACAGGGACAGGGGGCGTTAGATACGAGCAGTACTTC; d_gene: TRBD1; v_gene: TRBV20-1; j_gene: TRBJ2-7; abundance: .
CDR3aa: CASTTGYGYEQYF; CDR3nt: TGTGCCAGCACCACAGGGTATGGCTACGAGCAGTACTTC; d_gene: .; v_gene: TRBV11-1; j_gene: TRBJ2-7; abundance: few
CDR3aa: CASSVGGMEQETQYF; CDR3nt: TGTGCCAGCAGCGTAGGGGGTATGGAGCAAGAGACCCAGTACTTC; d_gene: .; v_gene: TRBV9; j_gene: TRBJ2-5; abundance: .
CDR3aa: CSARVPIVVYGYTF; CDR3nt: TGCAGTGCTAGAGTTCCCATTGTGGTGTATGGCTACACCTTC; d_gene: .; v_gene: TRBV20-1; j_gene: TRBJ1-2; abundance: .
CDR3aa: CASRPTQGENQPQHF; CDR3nt: TGTGCCAGCAGACCGACTCAGGGGGAGAATCAGCCCCAGCATTTT; d_gene: TRBD1; v_gene: TRBV6-2/TRBV6-3; j_gene: TRBJ1-5; abundance: .
CDR3aa: CASSQSGGKQFF; CDR3nt: TGTGCCAGCAGCCAGAGCGGGGGGAAGCAGTTCTTC; d_gene: TRBD2; v_gene: TRBV7-2; j_gene: TRBJ2-1; abundance: .
CDR3aa: CASRAGLAGTDTQYF; CDR3nt: TGTGCCAGCAGGGCAGGGCTAGCGGGCACAGATACGCAGTATTTT; d_gene: TRBD2; v_gene: TRBV9; j_gene: TRBJ2-3; abundance: few
CDR3aa: CASSQRDDGASTQYF; CDR3nt: TGTGCCAGCAGCCAAAGGGACGATGGCGCGAGTACGCAGTATTTT; d_gene: .; v_gene: TRBV6-2/TRBV6-3; j_gene: TRBJ2-3; abundance: few
CDR3aa: CSAVVGVRTEAFF; CDR3nt: TGCAGCGCAGTCGTGGGGGTTAGGACTGAAGCTTTCTTT; d_gene: .; v_gene: TRBV29-1; j_gene: TRBJ1-1; abundance: few
CDR3aa: CAAEGPSNEQFF; CDR3nt: TGTGCCGCGGAAGGGCCCAGCAATGAGCAGTTCTTC; d_gene: .; v_gene: TRBV2; j_gene: TRBJ2-1; abundance: .
CDR3aa: CSVHPAFF; CDR3nt: TGCAGCGTCCACCCAGCTTTCTTT; d_gene: .; v_gene: TRBV29-1; j_gene: TRBJ1-1; abundance: .
CDR3aa: CASSSINPMNTEAFF; CDR3nt: TGTGCCAGCAGTTCTATTAATCCCATGAACACTGAAGCTTTCTTT; d_gene: .; v_gene: TRBV12-3/TRBV12-4; j_gene: TRBJ1-1; abundance: .
CDR3aa: CASTQGLLAKNIQYF; CDR3nt: TGTGCCAGCACCCAGGGTCTATTGGCCAAAAACATTCAGTACTTC; d_gene: .; v_gene: TRBV6-2/TRBV6-3; j_gene: TRBJ2-4; abundance: .
CDR3aa: CASSQTTIDEQFF; CDR3nt: TGTGCCAGCAGCCAAACGACAATCGATGAGCAGTTCTTC; d_gene: .; v_gene: TRBV3-1; j_gene: TRBJ2-1; abundance: .
CDR3aa: CASTTTVDRGAYEQYF; CDR3nt: TGTGCCAGCACTACGACCGTAGACAGGGGCGCCTACGAGCAGTACTTC; d_gene: TRBD1; v_gene: TRBV12-3/TRBV12-4; j_gene: TRBJ2-7; abundance: .
CDR3aa: CSVEGGHTDTQYF; CDR3nt: TGCAGCGTGGAAGGGGGGCACACAGATACGCAGTATTTT; d_gene: .; v_gene: TRBV29-1; j_gene: TRBJ2-3; abundance: .
CDR3aa: CASSSTTNEKLFF; CDR3nt: TGTGCCAGCAGTTCGACAACTAATGAAAAACTGTTTTTT; d_gene: .; v_gene: TRBV27; j_gene: TRBJ1-4; abundance: .
CDR3aa: CATTGQGILETQYF; CDR3nt: TGCGCCACCACGGGACAGGGAATTTTGGAGACCCAGTACTTC; d_gene: TRBD1; v_gene: TRBV6-6; j_gene: TRBJ2-5; abundance: .
CDR3aa: CASSSSATEAFF; CDR3nt: TGTGCCAGCAGTTCCTCCGCCACTGAGGCTTTCTTT; d_gene: .; v_gene: TRBV28; j_gene: TRBJ1-1; abundance: .
CDR3aa: CASSQEGFRGDIQYF; CDR3nt: TGTGCCAGCAGCCAAGAAGGCTTCAGGGGCGACATTCAGTACTTC; d_gene: .; v_gene: TRBV3-1; j_gene: TRBJ2-4; abundance: few
CDR3aa: CAIHTTIFNEQFF; CDR3nt: TGTGCCATCCACACGACTATATTCAATGAGCAGTTCTTC; d_gene: .; v_gene: TRBV12-3/TRBV12-4; j_gene: TRBJ2-1; abundance: few
CDR3aa: CASRQGVGYNEKLFF; CDR3nt: TGTGCCAGCAGGCAGGGGGTGGGGTATAATGAAAAACTGTTTTTT; d_gene: TRBD1; v_gene: TRBV12-3/TRBV12-4; j_gene: TRBJ1-4; abundance: .
CDR3aa: CASSQTGVEQYF; CDR3nt: TGCGCCAGCAGCCAGACAGGAGTCGAGCAGTACTTC; d_gene: .; v_gene: TRBV4-1; j_gene: TRBJ2-7; abundance: few
CDR3aa: CASSGRDRGGEAFF; CDR3nt: TGTGCCAGCAGCGGACGGGACAGGGGTGGTGAAGCTTTCTTT; d_gene: TRBD1; v_gene: TRBV7-9; j_gene: TRBJ1-1; abundance: .
CDR3aa: CASREVGEKLFF; CDR3nt: TGCGCCAGCCGGGAGGTTGGAGAAAAACTGTTTTTT; d_gene: .; v_gene: TRBV4-1; j_gene: TRBJ1-4; abundance: few
CDR3aa: CASSLEDDSFTEAFF; CDR3nt: TGCGCCAGCAGCTTGGAAGACGACAGTTTCACTGAAGCTTTCTTT; d_gene: .; v_gene: TRBV5-1; j_gene: TRBJ1-1; abundance: .
CDR3aa: CASSYQGAGNSPLHF; CDR3nt: TGTGCCAGCAGCTACCAGGGGGCAGGCAATTCACCCCTCCACTTT; d_gene: TRBD1; v_gene: TRBV28; j_gene: TRBJ1-6; abundance: .
CDR3aa: CAISEGAPTQPQHF; CDR3nt: TGTGCCATCAGCGAGGGGGCGCCGACTCAGCCCCAGCATTTT; d_gene: TRBD1; v_gene: TRBV10-3; j_gene: TRBJ1-5; abundance: .
CDR3aa: CASSLGGRNEKLFF; CDR3nt: TGTGCCAGCAGCTTAGGGGGCCGGAATGAAAAACTGTTTTTT; d_gene: .; v_gene: TRBV7-9; j_gene: TRBJ1-4; abundance: many
CDR3aa: CATSRWDSYEQYF; CDR3nt: TGTGCCACCAGCAGATGGGACAGCTACGAGCAGTACTTC; d_gene: TRBD1; v_gene: TRBV15; j_gene: TRBJ2-7; abundance: few
CDR3aa: CASSYKFWGTEHHYEQYF; CDR3nt: TGTGCCAGCAGCTATAAATTTTGGGGGACAGAGCATCACTACGAGCAGTACTTC; d_gene: TRBD1; v_gene: TRBV7-2; j_gene: TRBJ2-7; abundance: .
CDR3aa: CASSYQDARSNQPQHF; CDR3nt: TGTGCCAGCAGTTACCAGGACGCGAGAAGCAATCAGCCCCAGCATTTT; d_gene: .; v_gene: TRBV6-6; j_gene: TRBJ1-5; abundance: .
CDR3aa: CAISEQGSATEAFF; CDR3nt: TGTGCCATCAGTGAGCAGGGGTCTGCCACTGAAGCTTTCTTT; d_gene: .; v_gene: TRBV10-3; j_gene: TRBJ1-1; abundance: .
CDR3aa: CASSIPRTGLINGYTF; CDR3nt: TGTGCCAGTAGTATCCCCCGAACGGGGCTCATTAATGGCTACACCTTC; d_gene: .; v_gene: TRBV19; j_gene: TRBJ1-2; abundance: .
CDR3aa: CASSLTLQAGNTVYF; CDR3nt: TGTGCCAGCAGCCTAACCCTTCAAGCGGGAAACACCGTATATTTT; d_gene: .; v_gene: TRBV6-2/TRBV6-3; j_gene: TRBJ1-3; abundance: .
CDR3aa: CATRGQGAGTEAFF; CDR3nt: TGTGCCACCAGAGGACAGGGGGCAGGGACTGAAGCTTTCTTT; d_gene: TRBD1; v_gene: TRBV24-1; j_gene: TRBJ1-1; abundance: .
CDR3aa: CSVEEPGGQYF; CDR3nt: TGCAGCGTTGAAGAACCAGGGGGACAGTACTTC; d_gene: TRBD1; v_gene: TRBV29-1; j_gene: TRBJ2-5; abundance: .
CDR3aa: CASSVQRGGYNEQFF; CDR3nt: TGTGCCAGCAGTGTCCAGCGGGGGGGCTACAATGAGCAGTTCTTC; d_gene: TRBD2; v_gene: TRBV2; j_gene: TRBJ2-1; abundance: .
CDR3aa: CASSLAGDRSCEQYF; CDR3nt: TGTGCCAGCAGCTTAGCGGGGGACAGATCCTGCGAGCAGTACTTC; d_gene: TRBD1; v_gene: TRBV7-6; j_gene: TRBJ2-7; abundance: .
CDR3aa: CASTWGAVDYEQYF; CDR3nt: TGCGCCAGCACCTGGGGGGCTGTTGACTACGAGCAGTACTTC; d_gene: .; v_gene: TRBV5-1; j_gene: TRBJ2-7; abundance: .
CDR3aa: CSGVRGAGSYNEQFF; CDR3nt: TGCAGCGGAGTACGGGGGGCCGGCTCCTACAATGAGCAGTTCTTC; d_gene: .; v_gene: TRBV29-1; j_gene: TRBJ2-1; abundance: many
CDR3aa: CASSQGDTRYF; CDR3nt: TGTGCCAGCAGCCAAGGGGATACGCGGTATTTT; d_gene: .; v_gene: TRBV6-2/TRBV6-3; j_gene: TRBJ2-3; abundance: .
CDR3aa: CASSLTPQGANGGYTF; CDR3nt: TGTGCCAGCAGCCTAACACCCCAGGGGGCGAATGGAGGCTACACCTTC; d_gene: TRBD1; v_gene: TRBV7-2; j_gene: TRBJ1-2; abundance: .
CDR3aa: CASLSTVTDTQYF; CDR3nt: TGTGCCAGCCTTTCGACTGTGACTGATACGCAGTATTTT; d_gene: .; v_gene: TRBV28; j_gene: TRBJ2-3; abundance: .
CDR3aa: CASSPTFSGGTDTQYF; CDR3nt: TGTGCCAGCAGCCCGACTTTTAGCGGGGGGACAGATACGCAGTATTTT; d_gene: TRBD2; v_gene: TRBV4-2; j_gene: TRBJ2-3; abundance: .
CDR3aa: CASSLRVLAGYEQYF; CDR3nt: TGTGCCAGCAGCTTACGGGTTTTAGCAGGCTACGAGCAGTACTTC; d_gene: .; v_gene: TRBV7-2; j_gene: TRBJ2-7; abundance: .
CDR3aa: CASSLVGQIRGTQETQYF; CDR3nt: TGTGCCAGCAGCTTAGTGGGACAAATCAGAGGTACCCAAGAGACCCAGTACTTC; d_gene: .; v_gene: TRBV11-2; j_gene: TRBJ2-5; abundance: .
CDR3aa: CAISDPGTGGYEQYF; CDR3nt: TGTGCCATCAGTGACCCCGGGACAGGGGGTTACGAGCAGTACTTC; d_gene: TRBD1; v_gene: TRBV10-3; j_gene: TRBJ2-7; abundance: few
CDR3aa: CASSLIRDSLEAQYF; CDR3nt: TGTGCCAGCAGCTTAATCCGGGACTCCTTAGAGGCCCAGTACTTC; d_gene: .; v_gene: TRBV7-9; j_gene: TRBJ2-7; abundance: once
CDR3aa: CASSLDTSGGDNEQFF; CDR3nt: TGTGCCAGCAGCTTAGACACTAGCGGGGGGGACAATGAGCAGTTCTTC; d_gene: TRBD2; v_gene: TRBV7-8; j_gene: TRBJ2-1; abundance: few
CDR3aa: CASSLGVAEGLYGYTF; CDR3nt: TGTGCCAGCAGCCTAGGTGTGGCAGAGGGCCTATATGGCTACACCTTC; d_gene: .; v_gene: TRBV7-2; j_gene: TRBJ1-2; abundance: .
CDR3aa: CASSGTSAKDEQYF; CDR3nt: TGTGCCAGCAGCGGGACTAGCGCTAAGGATGAGCAGTACTTC; d_gene: TRBD2; v_gene: TRBV6-4; j_gene: TRBJ2-4; abundance: .